These 24 T cell receptor beta chains came from one sample sequenced in a study of early stage breast cancer tumors. The repertoire was sequenced with immunoSEQ multiplex PCR; TCRdb's copy has only in-frame clones and lacks some. The sample contains around 6,700 clones, about 62% of which appear only once. Sequences were obtained from normal breast tissue next to the tumor. These receptors were collected from a person between 45 and 65 years old with breast cancer.

The chain joins TRBV4-1 to TRBJ2-1, with 10 bases aligning to TRBD2. The CDR3 consists of 16 residues. The ends lost 4 bases at V and 2 bases at J; junction bases unmatched: 5. Per germline, CDR1 MGHRA and CDR2 YSYEKL. The CDR3 DNA reads as TGCGCCAGCAGCCTCTATAGCGGGAGGACCTACAATGAGCAGTTCTTC. Amino acid sequence: CASSLYSGRTYNEQFF.

Turning to this clone: Other nucleotide sequences in the sample specify the same CDR3. The CDR3 nucleotides are TGTGCCAGTACTGTTGGACTAGAGGGGGGAGAGACCCAGTACTTC. Residues: CASTVGLEGGETQYF. The chain links TRBV19 to TRBJ2-5; maybe TRBD2 (7 bases). This CDR3 region has 15 residues. CDR1 and CDR2 from the germline V gene are LNHDA and SQIVND (reference sequence). Between the trimmed V and J ends, which lost 7 bases and 4 bases, there was a span of 19 bases. The whole variable domain, remainder taken from reference TRBV19 and TRBJ2-5, is DGGITQSPKYLFRKEGQNVTLSCEQNLNHDAMYWYRQDPGQGLRLIYYSQIVNDFQKGDIAEGYSVSREKKESFPLTVTSAQKNPTAFYLCASTVGLEGGETQYFGPGTRLLVL.

This chain joins TRBV7-2 and TRBJ2-1; 8 positions match TRBD2. CDR3 length: 14 amino acids. V lost 1 base and J lost 7; bases outside the gene matches: 3. The germline CDR1 and CDR2 sequences are SGHTA and FQGNSA. CDR3 DNA sequence: TGTGCCAGCAGCTTAGTAGGGACTAGAAATGAGCAGTTCTTC. This gives the protein CASSLVGTRNEQFF.

The J gene is TRBJ2-5, the V gene TRBV4-2; 12 nucleotides line up with TRBD2. Trimming cost V 0 bases and J 3 bases; bases outside gene matches: 2. Per germline, CDR1 LGHNA and CDR2 YNFKEQ. The length of the CDR3 is 16 residues. CDR3 bases: TGTGCCAGCAGCCAAGATAGACTAGCGGGAGAAGAGACCCAGTACTTC. It specifies CASSQDRLAGEETQYF.

The CDR3, as DNA: TGTGCCATCAGTGAGCCCCCTGTACTAGCGGGATCTAATGAGCAGTTCTTC. It is translated as CAISEPPVLAGSNEQFF. This rearrangement joins TRBV10-3 to TRBJ2-1; the match to TRBD2 covers 10 bases. Germline V lookup: CDR1 ENHRY, CDR2 SYGVKD. V was pared by 2 bases and J by 7 bases, with 11 bases of the junction left unmatched. The CDR3 loop spans 17 amino acids.

The gene calls are TRBV6-5 and TRBJ2-6; D ambiguous. Per germline, CDR1 MNHEY and CDR2 SVGAGI. V was trimmed by 0 bases and J by 4 bases, leaving 10 bases between them. CDR3 length: 16 residues. CDR3 loop: CASSYSTPSGANVLTF. DNA for the CDR3: TGTGCCAGCAGTTACTCGACCCCTTCCGGGGCCAACGTCCTGACTTTC.

The chain links TRBV7-9 to TRBJ1-5; D ambiguous. Germline V gives CDR1 SEHNR, CDR2 FQNEAQ (reference sequence). Trimming left V 5 bases short and J 11 bases short, with 13 bases between. This CDR3 has 12 residues. The DNA for the CDR3 is TGTGCCAGCAGCGTGAATCTGGAGGCCCAGCATTTT. Protein sequence: CASSVNLEAQHF.

The chain employs TRBV5-1 and TRBJ2-5; TRBD2 matches 7 bases. The better agreement between TRBJ2-7 and the DNA end casts doubt on the J call. This CDR3 is 15 amino acids long. Germline V gene sequence: CDR1 SGHRS, CDR2 YFSETQ. The CDR3: CASSLAASGSYEQYF. CDR3 in DNA: TGCGCCAGCAGCTTGGCGGCTAGCGGCTCCTACGAGCAGTACTTC.

This chain links TRBV6-6 with TRBJ1-1; no reliable D call. V was trimmed by 7 bases and J by 6 bases, leaving 0 bases between them. From germline, CDR1 is MNHNY and CDR2 SVGAGI (reference sequence). The CDR3 consists of 8 residues. As DNA, the CDR3 is TGTGCCAGCACTGAAGCTTTCTTT. It yields the protein CASTEAFF.

The chain has TRBV11-1 and TRBJ1-1; 7 nucleotides align to TRBD1. Per germline, CDR1 SGHAT and CDR2 FQDESV (reference sequence). The CDR3 spans 14 residues. Trimming cost V 1 base and J 6 bases; bases outside gene matches: 5. The CDR3 sequence is CASSLGDRDPEAFF. Written as DNA, the CDR3 is TGTGCCAGCAGCTTAGGGGACAGAGACCCTGAAGCTTTCTTT.

The chain is built from TRBV7-2 and TRBJ2-2, with 10 bases fitting TRBD2. Germline V gives CDR1 SGHTA, CDR2 FQGNSA. This CDR3 has 15 residues. With 5 bases clipped from V and 7 bases from J, the junction kept 7 bases outside the gene matches. CDR3 in DNA: TGTGCCAGCAGCCCGGGGACTAGCGTGGTCGGGGAGCTGTTTTTT. Translating gives CASSPGTSVVGELFF. The complete variable domain, with remaining parts taken from reference TRBV7-2 and TRBJ2-2, reads GAGVSQSPSNKVTEKGKDVELRCDPISGHTALYWYRQSLGQGLEFLIYFQGNSAPDKSGLPSDRFSAERTGGSVSTLTIQRTQQEDSAVYLCASSPGTSVVGELFFGEGSRLTVL.

The genes are TRBV5-6 and TRBJ2-5; the D is unclear. The CDR3 is 12 amino acids. Germline V gene sequence: CDR1 SGHDT, CDR2 YYEEEE. The V gene lost 5 bases and the J gene lost 5 bases, with 10 bases spanning the gap. The CDR3 is CASSRTGETQYF. The CDR3 nucleotides are TGTGCCAGCAGTCGCACCGGCGAGACCCAGTACTTC.

This chain connects TRBV28 to TRBJ1-5; D is perhaps TRBD1 (6 bases). Germline CDR1 reads MDHEN; CDR2 reads SYDVKM. CDR3 length: 15 residues. V lost 6 bases to trimming and J lost 3 bases, with 15 bases between them. The CDR3, as DNA: TGTGCCAGCAGACGTCGGACAGCACACAATCAGCCCCAGCATTTT. Translated, it gives CASRRRTAHNQPQHF.

The table lists this clone with a few counts. The genes are TRBV10-3 and TRBJ2-7; D unresolved. The CDR3 sequence is 14 residues long. The V end was cut by 3 bases, the J end by 2 bases, with 11 bases between. Germline CDR1 ENHRY, CDR2 SYGVKD. The CDR3, as DNA: TGTGCCATCAGTGAACCTGACACGACCTACGAGCAGTACTTC. This translates into CAISEPDTTYEQYF.

This clone is deemed medium-sized. This sequence joins TRBV7-2 and TRBJ2-5; 10 bases are a match to TRBD1. Trimming at V came to 5 bases and at J to 3 bases, leaving 6 bases not matched to a gene. Germline CDR1 and CDR2: SGHTA and FQGNSA. CDR3 length equals 15 residues. CDR3 coding DNA: TGTGCCAGCAGCCTGACAGGGGGCGCCGAAGAGACCCAGTACTTC. Translated: CASSLTGGAEETQYF.

V and J are TRBV7-8 and TRBJ2-5; perhaps TRBD2 as D (6 bases). V was cut by 3 bases and J by 5 bases, with 19 bases left in between. Germline CDR1 SGHVS, CDR2 FQNEAQ. This CDR3 contains 16 residues. The CDR3 DNA is TGTGCCAGCAGCTTTGGAGGGGCCGGGGACGGGGAGACCCAGTACTTC. It is translated as CASSFGGAGDGETQYF.

The chain uses TRBV6-5 and TRBJ2-1; the match to TRBD2 covers 10 bases. V dropped 0 bases and J dropped 8; count of bases not matched to a gene: 7. Germline CDR1 is MNHEY and CDR2 is SVGAGI. There are 16 residues in the CDR3. The CDR3 loop reads CASSYSTASGSYEQFF. The CDR3 nucleotides read TGTGCCAGCAGTTACTCGACTGCTAGCGGGAGCTATGAGCAGTTCTTC.

Only a few counts were recorded for this clone. DNA for the CDR3: TGTGCCAGCAGCCCGGGACAGGGTACCGAGCAGTACTTC. Amino acid sequence: CASSPGQGTEQYF. The gene calls are TRBV7-3 and TRBJ2-7, with 9 bases aligning to TRBD1. Germline assignment: CDR1 SGHTA and CDR2 FQGTGA. The CDR3 is 13 residues long. V trimming: 5 bases; J trimming: 6 bases; junction bases outside the gene matches: 5.

V is TRBV10-2 and J is TRBJ2-7; 10 bases match TRBD1. The junction had 7 bases not matched to a gene; V was cut back by 6 bases and J by 5 bases. The germline V gene has CDR1 WSHSY and CDR2 SAAADI. The CDR3 contains 14 residues. DNA for the CDR3: TGCGCCAGCAGACCGGGACAGGGGTTTAACGAGCAGTACTTC. It is translated as CASRPGQGFNEQYF.

V is TRBV5-1 and J is TRBJ2-1, with unresolved D. The length of the CDR3 is 13 residues. Germline CDR1 SGHRS, CDR2 YFSETQ. Between the trimmed V and J ends, which lost 0 bases and 8 bases, there was a span of 9 bases. CDR3 in DNA: TGCGCCAGCAGCTTGGAGACCAGTGATGAGCAGTTCTTC. It is translated as CASSLETSDEQFF.

The V gene is TRBV2, the J gene TRBJ2-1; 12 bases are shared with TRBD2. J lost 5 bases, V lost 6 bases, and 8 bases had no gene match. Per the germline V gene, CDR1 is SNHLY and CDR2 is FYNNEI. The CDR3 has 16 residues. CDR3 region: CASSADGLAGHNEQFF. CDR3 sequence (DNA): TGTGCCAGCAGCGCCGATGGACTAGCGGGGCACAATGAGCAGTTCTTC.

The J gene is TRBJ2-7, the V gene TRBV27, with 7 bases that match TRBD2. CDR1 is MNHEY and CDR2 is SMNVEV in the germline V gene (reference sequence). The CDR3 is 15 amino acids. Unmatched junction bases numbered 11, after V lost 7 bases and J lost 2 bases. CDR3 region: CASKFGASGTYEQYF. Written as DNA, the CDR3 is TGTGCCAGCAAGTTCGGGGCTAGCGGAACCTACGAGCAGTACTTC.

The chain uses TRBV30 and TRBJ1-1; 7 bases line up with TRBD1. With V trimmed by 1 base and J by 1 base, 6 bases remained unmatched. The CDR3 consists of 15 residues. Germline V gene data show CDR1 as GTSNPN and CDR2 as SVGIG (reference sequence). CDR3: CAWSAWTGGNTEAFF. CDR3 in DNA: TGTGCCTGGAGTGCCTGGACAGGAGGGAACACTGAAGCTTTCTTT.

The chain couples TRBV5-1 to TRBJ1-5, with a weak D call TRBD1 (6 bases). The CDR3 sequence is 15 residues long. V shed 2 bases and J shed 4 bases, with 13 bases lying between them. CDR1 is SGHRS and CDR2 is YFSETQ in the germline V gene. The CDR3 bases are TGCGCCAGCAGCTTTGAGGGGGTTGGAAATCAGCCCCAGCATTTT. It codes for CASSFEGVGNQPQHF.